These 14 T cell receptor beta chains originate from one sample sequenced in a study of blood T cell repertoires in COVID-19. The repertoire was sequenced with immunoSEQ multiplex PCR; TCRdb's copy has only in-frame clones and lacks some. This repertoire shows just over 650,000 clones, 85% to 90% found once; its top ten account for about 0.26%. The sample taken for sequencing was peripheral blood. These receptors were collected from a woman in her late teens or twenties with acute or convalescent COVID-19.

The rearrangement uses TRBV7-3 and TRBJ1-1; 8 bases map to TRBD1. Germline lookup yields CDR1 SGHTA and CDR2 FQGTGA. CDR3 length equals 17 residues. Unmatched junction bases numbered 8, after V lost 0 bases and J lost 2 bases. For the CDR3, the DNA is TGTGCCAGCAGCTTAACTGCATTGGACAGGGCAAACACTGAAGCTTTCTTT. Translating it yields CASSLTALDRANTEAFF.

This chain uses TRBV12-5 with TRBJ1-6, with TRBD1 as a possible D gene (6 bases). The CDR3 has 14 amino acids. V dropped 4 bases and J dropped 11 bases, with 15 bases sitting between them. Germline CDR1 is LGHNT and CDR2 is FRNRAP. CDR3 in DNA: TGTGCTAGTGGTTCGTCGACAGGAAAGACACCCCTCCACTTT. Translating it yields CASGSSTGKTPLHF.

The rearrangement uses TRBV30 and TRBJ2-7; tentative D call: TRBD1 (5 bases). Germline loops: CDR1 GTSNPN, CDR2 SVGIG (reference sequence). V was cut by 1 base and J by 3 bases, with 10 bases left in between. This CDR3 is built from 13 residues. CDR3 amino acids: CAWSEGQIYEQYF. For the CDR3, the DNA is TGTGCCTGGAGTGAGGGGCAAATCTACGAGCAGTACTTC.

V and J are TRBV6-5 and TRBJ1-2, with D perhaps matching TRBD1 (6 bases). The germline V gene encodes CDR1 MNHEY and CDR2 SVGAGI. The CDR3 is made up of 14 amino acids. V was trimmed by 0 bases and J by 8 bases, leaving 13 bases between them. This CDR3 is CASSYSRTARGYTF. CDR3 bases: TGTGCCAGCAGTTACTCGAGGACAGCACGGGGCTACACCTTC.

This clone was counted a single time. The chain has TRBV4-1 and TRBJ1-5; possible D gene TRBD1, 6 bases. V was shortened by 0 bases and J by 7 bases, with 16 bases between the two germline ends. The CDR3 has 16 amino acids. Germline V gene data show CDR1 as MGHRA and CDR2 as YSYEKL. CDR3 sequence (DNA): TGCGCCAGCAGCCAAGATAGGCTGGGGGCGGGCCAGCCCCAGCATTTT. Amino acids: CASSQDRLGAGQPQHF.

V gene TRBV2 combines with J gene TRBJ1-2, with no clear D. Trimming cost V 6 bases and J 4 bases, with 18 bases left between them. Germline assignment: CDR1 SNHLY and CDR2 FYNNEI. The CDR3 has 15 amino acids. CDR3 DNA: TGTGCCAGCAGGATACAAGACATTCCCTCCTATGGCTACACCTTC. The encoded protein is CASRIQDIPSYGYTF.

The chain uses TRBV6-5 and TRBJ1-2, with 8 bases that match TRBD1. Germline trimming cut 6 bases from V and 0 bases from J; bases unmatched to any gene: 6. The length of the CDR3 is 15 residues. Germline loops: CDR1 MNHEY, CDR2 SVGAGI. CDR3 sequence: CASRPGQGSNYGYTF. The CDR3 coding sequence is TGTGCCAGCAGACCTGGACAGGGATCTAACTATGGCTACACCTTC.

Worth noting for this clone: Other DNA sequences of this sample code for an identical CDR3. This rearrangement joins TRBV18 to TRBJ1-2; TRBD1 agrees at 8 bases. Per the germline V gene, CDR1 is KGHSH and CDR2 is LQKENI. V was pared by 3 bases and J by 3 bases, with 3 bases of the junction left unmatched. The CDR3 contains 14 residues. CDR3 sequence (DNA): TGTGCCAGCTCACCGGACAGGGCGGACTATGGCTACACCTTC. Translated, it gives CASSPDRADYGYTF.

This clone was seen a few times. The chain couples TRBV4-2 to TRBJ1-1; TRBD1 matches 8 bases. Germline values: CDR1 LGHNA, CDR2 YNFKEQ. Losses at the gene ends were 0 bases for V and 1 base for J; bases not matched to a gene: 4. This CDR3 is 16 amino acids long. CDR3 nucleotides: TGTGCCAGCAGCCAAGACCCTGGACAGGGGAACACTGAAGCTTTCTTT. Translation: CASSQDPGQGNTEAFF.

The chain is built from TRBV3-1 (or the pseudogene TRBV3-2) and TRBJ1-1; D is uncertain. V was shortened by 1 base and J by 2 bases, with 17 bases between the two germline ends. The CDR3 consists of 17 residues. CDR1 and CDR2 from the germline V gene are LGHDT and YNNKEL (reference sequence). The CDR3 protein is CASSQGRGFTRNTEAFF. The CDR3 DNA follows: TGTGCCAGCAGCCAAGGACGGGGTTTTACCCGTAACACTGAAGCTTTCTTT.

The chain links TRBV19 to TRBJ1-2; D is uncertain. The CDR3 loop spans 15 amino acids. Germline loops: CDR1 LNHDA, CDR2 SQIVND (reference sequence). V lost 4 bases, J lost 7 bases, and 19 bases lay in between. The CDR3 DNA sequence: TGTGCCAGTAGTACCCCCCCTCCCTGGCAGGCTGGCTACACCTTC. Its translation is CASSTPPPWQAGYTF. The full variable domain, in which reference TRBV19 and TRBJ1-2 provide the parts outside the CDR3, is DGGITQSPKYLFRKEGQNVTLSCEQNLNHDAMYWYRQDPGQGLRLIYYSQIVNDFQKGDIAEGYSVSREKKESFPLTVTSAQKNPTAFYLCASSTPPPWQAGYTFGSGTRLTVV.

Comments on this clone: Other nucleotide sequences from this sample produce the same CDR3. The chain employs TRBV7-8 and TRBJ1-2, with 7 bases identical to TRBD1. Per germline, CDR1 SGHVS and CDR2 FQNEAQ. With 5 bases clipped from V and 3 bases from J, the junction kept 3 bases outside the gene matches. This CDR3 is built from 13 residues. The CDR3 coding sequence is TGTGCCAGCAGCCCCGACAGGGACTATGGCTACACCTTC. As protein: CASSPDRDYGYTF.

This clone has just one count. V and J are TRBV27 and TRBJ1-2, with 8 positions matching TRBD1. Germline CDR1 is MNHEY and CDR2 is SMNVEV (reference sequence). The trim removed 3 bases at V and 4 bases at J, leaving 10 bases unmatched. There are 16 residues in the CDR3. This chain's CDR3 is CASSFGGQGALYGYTF. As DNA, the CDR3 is TGTGCCAGCAGTTTCGGAGGACAGGGAGCTCTCTATGGCTACACCTTC.

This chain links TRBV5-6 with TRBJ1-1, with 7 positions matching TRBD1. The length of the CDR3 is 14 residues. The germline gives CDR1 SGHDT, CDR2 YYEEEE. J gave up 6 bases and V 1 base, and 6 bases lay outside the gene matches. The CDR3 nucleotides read TGTGCCAGCAGCTTGCTATACAGGGGAGCTGAAGCTTTCTTT. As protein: CASSLLYRGAEAFF.